The T cell receptor beta chain under discussion was sequenced for a study of tumor and adjacent non-tumor tissue in lung cancer. General study points: Normal lung showed higher cumulative top 100 clone frequency than tumor.

V was clipped by 4 bases and J by 1 base, with 11 bases between them. This CDR3 region has 16 residues. Germline V gives CDR1 MDHEN, CDR2 SYDVKM. For this clonotype: Its antigen is not identified. Since a much larger clone is just one base distant, this may be a read error. Without the conserved terminal phenylalanine or tryptophan, this CDR3 likely stems from a read error.

TCRbeta libraries were built with three rounds of nested PCR, modified from ARM-PCR. TCRdb ran MiXCR on the multiplex PCR reads and lists one entry per CDR3 protein. The sample yields some 51,000 distinct CDR3 sequences, 64% seen once. This sample's RNA came from whole unsorted tissue. The normal lung tissue was taken more than 3 cm from the tumor edge. The origin of this receptor is a woman aged 70 to 79 with non-small cell lung cancer. This rearrangement joins TRBV28 to TRBJ1-6, with D uncertain. Sequenced: distant non-tumor lung tissue. The CDR3 sequence: CASSSPSGSYNSPLHL. In DNA form, the CDR3 reads TGTGCCAGCAGTTCCCCGTCGGGATCCTATAATTCACCCCTCCACTTG.